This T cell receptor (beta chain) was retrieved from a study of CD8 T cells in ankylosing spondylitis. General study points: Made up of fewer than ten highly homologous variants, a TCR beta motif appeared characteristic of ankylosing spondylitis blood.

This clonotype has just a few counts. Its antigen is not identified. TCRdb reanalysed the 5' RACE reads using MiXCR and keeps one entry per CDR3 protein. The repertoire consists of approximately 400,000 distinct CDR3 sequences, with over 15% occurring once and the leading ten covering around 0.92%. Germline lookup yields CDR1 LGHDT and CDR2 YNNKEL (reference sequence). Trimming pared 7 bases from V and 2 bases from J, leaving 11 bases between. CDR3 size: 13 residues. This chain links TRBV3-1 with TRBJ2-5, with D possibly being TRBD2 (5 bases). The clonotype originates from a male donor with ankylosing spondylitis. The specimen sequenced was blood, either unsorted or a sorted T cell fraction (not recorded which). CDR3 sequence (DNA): TGTGCCAGCAACATGGACTTGCAAGAGACCCAGTACTTC. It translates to CASNMDLQETQYF.